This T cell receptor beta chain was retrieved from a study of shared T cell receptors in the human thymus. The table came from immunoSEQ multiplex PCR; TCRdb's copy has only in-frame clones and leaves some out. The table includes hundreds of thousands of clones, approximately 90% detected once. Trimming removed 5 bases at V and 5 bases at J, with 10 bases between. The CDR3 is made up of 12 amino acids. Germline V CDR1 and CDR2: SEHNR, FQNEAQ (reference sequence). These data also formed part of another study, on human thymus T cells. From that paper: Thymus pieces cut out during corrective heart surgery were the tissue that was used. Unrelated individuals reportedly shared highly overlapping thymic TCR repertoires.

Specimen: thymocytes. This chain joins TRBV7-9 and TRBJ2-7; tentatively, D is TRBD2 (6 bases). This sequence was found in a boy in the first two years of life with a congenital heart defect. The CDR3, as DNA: TGTGCCAGCAGCCCCGGGACTCACGAGCAGTACTTC. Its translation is CASSPGTHEQYF.